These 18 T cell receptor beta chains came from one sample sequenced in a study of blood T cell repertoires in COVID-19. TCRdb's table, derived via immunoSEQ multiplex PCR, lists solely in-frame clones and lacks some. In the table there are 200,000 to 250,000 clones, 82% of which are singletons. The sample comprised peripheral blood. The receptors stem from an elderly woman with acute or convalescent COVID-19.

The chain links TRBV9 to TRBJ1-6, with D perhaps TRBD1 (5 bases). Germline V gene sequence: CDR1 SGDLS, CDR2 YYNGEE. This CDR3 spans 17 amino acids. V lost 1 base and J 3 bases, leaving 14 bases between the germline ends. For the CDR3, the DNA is TGTGCCAGCAGCGTAAACCCAGACAGAGACTATAATTCACCCCTCCACTTT. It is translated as CASSVNPDRDYNSPLHF.

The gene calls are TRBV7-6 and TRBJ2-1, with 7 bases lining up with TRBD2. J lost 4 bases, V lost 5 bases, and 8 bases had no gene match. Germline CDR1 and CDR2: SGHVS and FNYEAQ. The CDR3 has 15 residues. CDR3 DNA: TGTGCCAGCAGCCTTAGCGGGCCTTCGTACAATGAGCAGTTCTTC. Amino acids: CASSLSGPSYNEQFF.

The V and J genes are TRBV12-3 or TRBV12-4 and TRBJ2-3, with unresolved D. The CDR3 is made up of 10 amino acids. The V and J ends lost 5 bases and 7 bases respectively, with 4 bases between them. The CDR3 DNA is TGTGCCAGCAGTATCTATACGCAGTATTTT. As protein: CASSIYTQYF.

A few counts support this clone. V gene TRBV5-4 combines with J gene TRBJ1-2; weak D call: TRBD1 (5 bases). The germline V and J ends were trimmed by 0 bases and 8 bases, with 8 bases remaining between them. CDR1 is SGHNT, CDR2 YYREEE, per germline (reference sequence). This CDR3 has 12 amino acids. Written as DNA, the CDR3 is TGTGCCAGCAGCTTGGCCGACAGCGGCTACACCTTC. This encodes CASSLADSGYTF.

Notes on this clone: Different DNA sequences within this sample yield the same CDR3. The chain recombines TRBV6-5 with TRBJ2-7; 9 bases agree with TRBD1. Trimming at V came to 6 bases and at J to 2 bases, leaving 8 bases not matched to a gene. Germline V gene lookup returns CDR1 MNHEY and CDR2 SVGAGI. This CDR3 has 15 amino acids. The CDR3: CASSYQGQGAYEQYF. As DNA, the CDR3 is TGTGCCAGCAGCTACCAGGGACAGGGAGCCTACGAGCAGTACTTC.

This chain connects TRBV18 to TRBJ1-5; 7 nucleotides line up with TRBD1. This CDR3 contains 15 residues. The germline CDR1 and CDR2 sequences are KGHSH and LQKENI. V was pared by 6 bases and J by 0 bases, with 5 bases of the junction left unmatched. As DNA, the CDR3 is TGTGCCAGCTCCCAGGGGGTTATTAGCAATCAGCCCCAGCATTTT. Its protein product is CASSQGVISNQPQHF.

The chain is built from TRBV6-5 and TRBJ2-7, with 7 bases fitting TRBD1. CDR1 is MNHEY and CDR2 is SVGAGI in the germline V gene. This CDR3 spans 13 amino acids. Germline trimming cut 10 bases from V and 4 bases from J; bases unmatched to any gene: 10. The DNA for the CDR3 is TGTGCCACCCTGGGGGACAGAGCTTACGAGCAGTACTTC. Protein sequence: CATLGDRAYEQYF.

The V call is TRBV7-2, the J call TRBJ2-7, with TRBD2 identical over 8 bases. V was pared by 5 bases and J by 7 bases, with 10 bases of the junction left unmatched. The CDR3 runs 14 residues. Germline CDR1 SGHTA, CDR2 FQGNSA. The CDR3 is CASSLGLASAEQYF. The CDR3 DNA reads TGTGCCAGCAGCCTCGGACTAGCTAGTGCGGAGCAGTACTTC.

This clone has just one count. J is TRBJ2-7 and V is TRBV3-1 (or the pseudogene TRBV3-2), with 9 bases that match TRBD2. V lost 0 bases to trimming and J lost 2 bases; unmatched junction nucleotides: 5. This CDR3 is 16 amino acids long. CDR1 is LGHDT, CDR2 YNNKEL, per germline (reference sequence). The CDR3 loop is CASSQDRSGGAYEQYF. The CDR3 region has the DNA TGTGCCAGCAGCCAAGATCGTAGCGGGGGTGCCTACGAGCAGTACTTC.

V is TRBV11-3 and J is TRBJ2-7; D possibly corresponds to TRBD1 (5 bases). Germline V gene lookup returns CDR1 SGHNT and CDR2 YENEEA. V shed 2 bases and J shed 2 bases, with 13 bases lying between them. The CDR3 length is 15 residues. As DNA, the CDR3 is TGTGCCAGCAGCTTAAGGGGCGACACTACCTACGAGCAGTACTTC. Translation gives CASSLRGDTTYEQYF.

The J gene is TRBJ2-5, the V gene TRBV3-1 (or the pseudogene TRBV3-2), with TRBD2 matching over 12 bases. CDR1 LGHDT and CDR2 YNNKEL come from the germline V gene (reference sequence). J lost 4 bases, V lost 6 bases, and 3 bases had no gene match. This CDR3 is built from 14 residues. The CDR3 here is CASRPSGGGETQYF. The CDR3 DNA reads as TGTGCCAGCAGGCCTAGCGGGGGGGGAGAGACCCAGTACTTC.

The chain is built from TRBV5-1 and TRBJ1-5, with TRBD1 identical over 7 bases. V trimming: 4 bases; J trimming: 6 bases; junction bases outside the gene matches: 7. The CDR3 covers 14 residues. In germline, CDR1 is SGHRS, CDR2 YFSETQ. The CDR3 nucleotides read TGCGCCAGCAGCCTGGAACCAGGGGGTCAGCCCCAGCATTTT. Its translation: CASSLEPGGQPQHF.

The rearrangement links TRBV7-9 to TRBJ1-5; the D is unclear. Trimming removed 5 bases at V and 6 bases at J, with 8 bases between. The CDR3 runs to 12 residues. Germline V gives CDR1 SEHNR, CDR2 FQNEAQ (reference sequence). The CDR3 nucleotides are TGTGCCAGCAGCCCGGGAGGTCAGCCCCAGCATTTT. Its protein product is CASSPGGQPQHF.

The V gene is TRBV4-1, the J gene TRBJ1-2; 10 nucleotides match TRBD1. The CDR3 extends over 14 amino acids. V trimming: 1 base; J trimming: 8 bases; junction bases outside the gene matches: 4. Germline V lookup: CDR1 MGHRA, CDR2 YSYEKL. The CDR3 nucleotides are TGCGCCAGCAGCCAAGCGGACAGGGGGGACGGCTACACCTTC. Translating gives CASSQADRGDGYTF.

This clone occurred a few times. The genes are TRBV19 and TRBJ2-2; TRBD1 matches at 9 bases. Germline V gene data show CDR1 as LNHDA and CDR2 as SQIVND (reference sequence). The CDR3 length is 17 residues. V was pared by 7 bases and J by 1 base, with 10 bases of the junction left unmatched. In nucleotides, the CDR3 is TGTGCCAGTACCGACGACGTGGGACAGGGGAACACCGGGGAGCTGTTTTTT. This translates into CASTDDVGQGNTGELFF.

CDR3 protein: CASSQQGGYTGELFF. CDR3 DNA: TGTGCCAGCAGCCAACAGGGGGGGTACACCGGGGAGCTGTTTTTT. The V call is TRBV7-3, the J call TRBJ2-2; D may be TRBD1 (8 bases). The ends were cut back, 5 bases at V and 3 bases at J, with 13 bases in the middle. This CDR3 comprises 15 residues. The germline CDR1 and CDR2 sequences are SGHTA and FQGTGA.

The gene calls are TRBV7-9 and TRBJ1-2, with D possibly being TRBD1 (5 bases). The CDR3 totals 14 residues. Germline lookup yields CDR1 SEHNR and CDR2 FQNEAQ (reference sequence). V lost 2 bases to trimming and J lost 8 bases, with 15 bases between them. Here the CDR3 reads CASSLRSAGQGYTF. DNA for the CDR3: TGTGCCAGCAGCTTACGATCGGCAGGGCAGGGCTACACCTTC.

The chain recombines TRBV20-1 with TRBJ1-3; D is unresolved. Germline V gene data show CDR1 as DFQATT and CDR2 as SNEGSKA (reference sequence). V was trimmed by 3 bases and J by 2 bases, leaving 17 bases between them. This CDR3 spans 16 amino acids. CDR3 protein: CSASVGSEAPGNTIYF. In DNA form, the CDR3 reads TGCAGTGCTAGTGTTGGGTCGGAGGCACCTGGAAACACCATATATTTT.